The 17 T cell receptor beta chains below come from one sample, sequenced in a study of early T cells in non-severe SARS-CoV-2 infection. TCRdb independently ran MiXCR on the 5' RACE reads; one entry per CDR3 protein. Altogether approximately 22,000 distinct CDR3 sequences are present, around 4.5% being singletons, with the ten largest covering around 21%. The specimen was whole blood. The receptors stem from an adult who was a healthcare worker with PCR-confirmed SARS-CoV-2 infection or an uninfected control (not recorded which).

Many counts were recorded for this clonotype. V gene TRBV28 combines with J gene TRBJ1-4; 9 bases are a match to TRBD1. CDR3 length: 16 amino acids. Germline V gene sequence: CDR1 MDHEN, CDR2 SYDVKM. The V and J ends lost 8 bases and 0 bases, in that order; junction bases with no gene match: 7. The CDR3 is CASEGQGRATNEKLFF. CDR3 nucleotide sequence: TGTGCCAGCGAGGGACAGGGAAGAGCAACTAATGAAAAACTGTTTTTT.

V usage is TRBV5-6 and J usage is TRBJ2-2; the match to TRBD2 covers 9 bases. The CDR3 covers 16 residues. Looked up from germline, CDR1 is SGHDT and CDR2 is YYEEEE. J gave up 2 bases and V 0 bases, and 2 bases lay outside the gene matches. CDR3 nucleotide sequence: TGTGCCAGCAGCTTGGTTAGCGGGAGCAACACCGGGGAGCTGTTTTTT. Amino acids: CASSLVSGSNTGELFF.

The sample holds many counts of this clonotype. The chain couples TRBV4-1 to TRBJ2-2, with D perhaps being TRBD1 or TRBD2 (5 bases each). CDR1 and CDR2 (germline): MGHRA, YSYEKL. The CDR3 loop spans 17 amino acids. Trimming removed 4 bases from V and 6 bases from J, with 21 bases in between. This CDR3 reads CASSLQTGASGAGELFF. CDR3 sequence (DNA): TGCGCCAGCAGCCTGCAAACCGGGGCTAGTGGGGCCGGGGAGCTGTTTTTT.

This clonotype was seen repeatedly, ten times or more. This sequence joins TRBV20-1 and TRBJ2-3, with D possibly called TRBD1 or TRBD2 (5 bases each). The CDR3 length is 14 residues. Germline values: CDR1 DFQATT, CDR2 SNEGSKA (reference sequence). Trimming took 4 bases from V and 0 from J, leaving 11 bases between them. CDR3 nucleotides: TGCAGTGCTATGGGACCCCCGAGCACAGATACGCAGTATTTT. Translated: CSAMGPPSTDTQYF.

This clonotype was found many times. This chain connects TRBV6-2 or TRBV6-3 to TRBJ2-5; no reliable D call. Trimming pared 4 bases from V and 7 bases from J, leaving 10 bases between. CDR3 size: 12 residues. Germline CDR1 reads MNHEY; CDR2 reads SVGEGT. DNA for the CDR3: TGTGCCAGCAGTTCGACGTTACGGACCCAGTACTTC. This gives the protein CASSSTLRTQYF.

By share, this clonotype counts as medium-sized. This chain links TRBV28 with TRBJ2-7; D perhaps matches TRBD1 (5 bases). The CDR3 has 14 amino acids. The germline V and J ends were trimmed by 2 bases and 2 bases, with 10 bases remaining between them. Germline V gives CDR1 MDHEN, CDR2 SYDVKM. CDR3 in DNA: TGTGCCAGCAGTTTAATGGACAAGACCTACGAGCAGTACTTC. It is translated as CASSLMDKTYEQYF.

This clonotype has ten or more counts. The chain links TRBV14 to TRBJ1-1; 7 bases map to TRBD1. Per the germline V gene, CDR1 is SGHDN and CDR2 is FVKESK. V was clipped by 4 bases and J by 1 base; unmatched bases: 3. CDR3 length: 14 residues. CDR3 residues: CASSLRTGNTEAFF. For the CDR3, the DNA is TGTGCCAGCAGCCTGCGGACAGGGAACACTGAAGCTTTCTTT.

The table lists this clonotype with many counts. This rearrangement joins TRBV29-1 to TRBJ2-1; 7 bases map to TRBD2. The germline V gene encodes CDR1 SQVTM and CDR2 ANQGSEA. The CDR3 consists of 16 residues. V lost 3 bases, J lost 3 bases, and 11 bases stayed unmatched. CDR3: CSVESSGPKIYNEQFF. In DNA, the CDR3 is TGCAGCGTTGAGTCTAGCGGCCCCAAGATCTACAATGAGCAGTTCTTC.

This clonotype has a count of ten or more. The chain is built from TRBV6-2 or TRBV6-3 and TRBJ2-7, with TRBD2 matching 12 bases. V lost 5 bases to trimming and J lost 1 base; unmatched junction nucleotides: 3. This CDR3 is built from 15 residues. The V gene's germline CDR1 is MNHEY and CDR2 SVGEGT. DNA of the CDR3: TGTGCCAGCAGTCAAACTAGCGGGAGGTCCTACGAGCAGTACTTC. It codes for CASSQTSGRSYEQYF.

The CDR3 nucleotides read TGTGCCAGCAGCAATCGATACACCATATATTTT. Translation: CASSNRYTIYF. This chain links TRBV12-3 or TRBV12-4 with TRBJ1-3, with D hard to call. The V and J ends lost 6 bases and 8 bases respectively, with 8 bases between them. The CDR3 sequence is 11 residues long.

This clonotype was detected many times. CDR3 loop: CASSSGTGPDTQYF. CDR3 DNA: TGTGCCAGCAGTTCGGGGACAGGCCCTGATACGCAGTATTTT. The rearrangement joins TRBV27 to TRBJ2-3; 8 bases match TRBD1. The length of the CDR3 is 14 residues. The trim removed 4 bases at V and 6 bases at J, leaving 6 bases unmatched. The germline V gene encodes CDR1 MNHEY and CDR2 SMNVEV (reference sequence).

This clonotype was found many times. The chain joins TRBV6-1 to TRBJ2-7; D gene unclear. V dropped 10 bases and J dropped 3 bases, with 10 bases sitting between them. The CDR3 is 11 residues long. Germline values: CDR1 MNHNS, CDR2 SASEGT. The CDR3 DNA follows: TGTGCCACCCACCAATTCTACGAGCAGTACTTC. It translates to CATHQFYEQYF.

This clonotype was detected ten times or more. This sequence joins TRBV20-1 and TRBJ2-7, with 7 bases matching TRBD1. V trimming: 3 bases; J trimming: 2 bases; junction bases outside the gene matches: 13. Germline-derived CDR1 and CDR2 are DFQATT and SNEGSKA (reference sequence). The CDR3 sequence is 16 residues long. CDR3 loop: CSARKQGTGVTYEQYF. The CDR3 DNA is TGCAGTGCTAGGAAGCAGGGAACAGGGGTGACCTACGAGCAGTACTTC.

The rearrangement uses TRBV6-4 and TRBJ2-2; D gene unclear. V lost 3 bases and J lost 5, with 10 bases in between. The germline V gene encodes CDR1 MRHNA and CDR2 SNTAGT. The CDR3 loop spans 14 amino acids. This CDR3 is CASSEEFRTGELFF. The CDR3, as DNA: TGTGCCAGCAGTGAGGAATTCAGGACCGGGGAGCTGTTTTTT.

In its sample, this clonotype was seen many times. The gene calls are TRBV6-2 or TRBV6-3 and TRBJ2-1, with TRBD2 identical over 14 bases. Trimming at V came to 2 bases and at J to 11 bases, leaving 5 bases not matched to a gene. The length of the CDR3 is 15 residues. In germline, CDR1 is MNHEY, CDR2 SVGEGT. Here the CDR3 reads CASSYPGLAGVQQFF. Here the CDR3 DNA reads TGTGCCAGCAGTTACCCGGGACTAGCGGGAGTGCAGCAGTTCTTC.

This clonotype showed up many times. The chain joins TRBV7-2 to TRBJ1-1; weak D call: TRBD1 (5 bases). This CDR3 comprises 13 residues. V was clipped by 3 bases and J by 6 bases, with 11 bases between them. Germline V gene lookup returns CDR1 SGHTA and CDR2 FQGNSA. The CDR3 sequence: CASSLDWGAEAFF. The CDR3 DNA reads TGTGCCAGCAGCTTGGATTGGGGGGCTGAAGCTTTCTTT. The complete variable domain, with remaining parts taken from reference TRBV7-2 and TRBJ1-1, reads GAGVSQSPSNKVTEKGKDVELRCDPISGHTALYWYRQSLGQGLEFLIYFQGNSAPDKSGLPSDRFSAERTGGSVSTLTIQRTQQEDSAVYLCASSLDWGAEAFFGQGTRLTVV.

This clonotype was recorded many times. V gene TRBV5-5 combines with J gene TRBJ2-6; 8 bases map to TRBD1. Trimming took 4 bases from V and 2 from J; bases not matched to a gene: 2. There are 15 residues in the CDR3. From germline, CDR1 is SGHKS and CDR2 YYEKEE (reference sequence). This chain's CDR3 is CASSRTGTGANVLTF. As DNA, the CDR3 is TGTGCCAGCAGCAGGACAGGGACTGGGGCCAACGTCCTGACTTTC.